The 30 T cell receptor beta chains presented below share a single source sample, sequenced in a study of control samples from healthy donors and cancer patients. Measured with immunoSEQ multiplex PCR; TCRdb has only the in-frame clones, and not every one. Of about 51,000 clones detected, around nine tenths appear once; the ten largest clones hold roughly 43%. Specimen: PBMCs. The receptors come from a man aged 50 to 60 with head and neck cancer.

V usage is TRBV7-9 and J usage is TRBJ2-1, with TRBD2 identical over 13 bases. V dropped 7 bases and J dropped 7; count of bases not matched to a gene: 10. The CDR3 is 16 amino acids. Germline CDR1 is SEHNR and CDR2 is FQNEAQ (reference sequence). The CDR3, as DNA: TGTGCCAGCACTATTAGGACTAGCGGGAGTAGTAATGAGCAGTTCTTC. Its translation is CASTIRTSGSSNEQFF.

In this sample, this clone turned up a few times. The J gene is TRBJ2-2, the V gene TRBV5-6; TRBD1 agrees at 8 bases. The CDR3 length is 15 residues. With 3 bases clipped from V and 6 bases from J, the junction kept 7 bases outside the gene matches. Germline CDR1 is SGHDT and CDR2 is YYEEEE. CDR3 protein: CASSWNRGTSGELFF. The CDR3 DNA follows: TGTGCCAGCAGCTGGAACAGGGGGACGTCCGGGGAGCTGTTTTTT.

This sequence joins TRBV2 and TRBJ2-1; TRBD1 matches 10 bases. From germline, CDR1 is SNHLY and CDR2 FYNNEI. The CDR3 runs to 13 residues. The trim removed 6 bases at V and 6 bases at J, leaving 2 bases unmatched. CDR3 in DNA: TGTGCCAGCAGCCGGACAGGGGGCAATGAGCAGTTCTTC. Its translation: CASSRTGGNEQFF. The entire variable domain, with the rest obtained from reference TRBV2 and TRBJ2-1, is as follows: EPEVTQTPSHQVTQMGQEVILRCVPISNHLYFYWYRQILGQKVEFLVSFYNNEISEKSEIFDDQFSVERPDGSNFTLKIRSTKLEDSAMYFCASSRTGGNEQFFGPGTRLTVL.

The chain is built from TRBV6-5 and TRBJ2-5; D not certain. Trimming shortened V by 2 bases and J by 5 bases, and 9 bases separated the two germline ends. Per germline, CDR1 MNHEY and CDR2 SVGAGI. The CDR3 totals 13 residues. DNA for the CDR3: TGTGCCAGCAGTTACCGAGGAAGCGAGACCCAGTACTTC. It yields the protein CASSYRGSETQYF.

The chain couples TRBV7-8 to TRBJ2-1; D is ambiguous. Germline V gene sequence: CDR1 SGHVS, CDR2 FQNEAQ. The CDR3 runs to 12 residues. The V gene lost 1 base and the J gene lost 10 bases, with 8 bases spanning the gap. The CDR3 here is CASSLVTSEQFF. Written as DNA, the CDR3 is TGTGCCAGCAGCTTAGTTACGTCCGAGCAGTTCTTC. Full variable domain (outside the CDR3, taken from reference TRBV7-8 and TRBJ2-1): GAGVSQSPRYKVAKRGQDVALRCDPISGHVSLFWYQQALGQGPEFLTYFQNEAQLDKSGLPSDRFFAERPEGSVSTLKIQRTQQEDSAVYLCASSLVTSEQFFGPGTRLTVL.

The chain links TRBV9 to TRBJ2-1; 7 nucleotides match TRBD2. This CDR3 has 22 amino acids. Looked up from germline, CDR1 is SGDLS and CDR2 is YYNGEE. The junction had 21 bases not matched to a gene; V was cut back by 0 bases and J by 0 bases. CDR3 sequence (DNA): TGTGCCAGCAGCGTAGCTAGTATTTTCGGGGCGGGGGTTATTAGCTCCTACAATGAGCAGTTCTTC. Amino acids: CASSVASIFGAGVISSYNEQFF.

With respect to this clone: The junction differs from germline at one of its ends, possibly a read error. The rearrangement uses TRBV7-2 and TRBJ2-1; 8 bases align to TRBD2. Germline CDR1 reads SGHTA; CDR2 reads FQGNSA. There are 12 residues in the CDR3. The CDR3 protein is CASSLLGTSLVF. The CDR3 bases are TGTGCCAGCAGCTTACTTGGGACTAGTCTTGTCTTC.

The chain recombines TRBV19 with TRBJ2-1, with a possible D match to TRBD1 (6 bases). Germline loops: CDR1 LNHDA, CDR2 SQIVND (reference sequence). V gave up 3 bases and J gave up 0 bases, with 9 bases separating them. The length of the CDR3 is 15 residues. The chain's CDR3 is CASSIQQGSYNEQFF. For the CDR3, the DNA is TGTGCCAGTAGTATCCAACAGGGCTCCTACAATGAGCAGTTCTTC. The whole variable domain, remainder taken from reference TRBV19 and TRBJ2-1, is DGGITQSPKYLFRKEGQNVTLSCEQNLNHDAMYWYRQDPGQGLRLIYYSQIVNDFQKGDIAEGYSVSREKKESFPLTVTSAQKNPTAFYLCASSIQQGSYNEQFFGPGTRLTVL.

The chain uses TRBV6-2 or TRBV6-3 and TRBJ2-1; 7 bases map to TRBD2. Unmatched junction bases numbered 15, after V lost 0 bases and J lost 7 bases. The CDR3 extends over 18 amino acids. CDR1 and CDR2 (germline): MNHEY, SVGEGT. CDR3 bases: TGTGCCAGCAGTTACTCGCGTGGAGGCGGGGGAAGGATAAATGAGCAGTTCTTC. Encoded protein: CASSYSRGGGGRINEQFF.

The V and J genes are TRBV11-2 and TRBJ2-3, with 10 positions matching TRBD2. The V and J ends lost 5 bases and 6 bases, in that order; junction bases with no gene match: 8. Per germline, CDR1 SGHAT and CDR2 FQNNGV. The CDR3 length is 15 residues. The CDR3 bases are TGTGCCAGCAGCACCCTAGCGGGGGTGATGGATACGCAGTATTTT. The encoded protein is CASSTLAGVMDTQYF.

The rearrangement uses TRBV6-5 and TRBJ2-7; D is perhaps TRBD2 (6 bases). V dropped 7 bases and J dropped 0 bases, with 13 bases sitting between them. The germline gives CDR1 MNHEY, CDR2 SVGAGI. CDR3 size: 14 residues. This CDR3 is CASTVAESSYEQYF. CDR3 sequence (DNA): TGTGCCAGCACAGTAGCGGAGAGCTCCTACGAGCAGTACTTC.

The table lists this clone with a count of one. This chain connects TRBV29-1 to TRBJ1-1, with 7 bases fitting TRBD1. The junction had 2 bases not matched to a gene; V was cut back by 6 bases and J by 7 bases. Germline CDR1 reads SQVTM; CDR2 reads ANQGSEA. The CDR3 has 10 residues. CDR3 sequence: CSVGDSEAFF. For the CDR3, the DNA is TGCAGCGTCGGGGACAGTGAAGCTTTCTTT.

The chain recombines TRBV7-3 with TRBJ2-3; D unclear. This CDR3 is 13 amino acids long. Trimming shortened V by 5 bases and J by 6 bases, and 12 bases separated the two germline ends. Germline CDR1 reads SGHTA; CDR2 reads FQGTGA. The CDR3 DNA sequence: TGTGCCAGCAGCCCCTCCCCTTGGGATACGCAGTATTTT. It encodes CASSPSPWDTQYF.

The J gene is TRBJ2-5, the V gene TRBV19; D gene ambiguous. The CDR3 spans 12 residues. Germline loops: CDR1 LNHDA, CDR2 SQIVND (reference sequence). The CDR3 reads CALGRVQETQYF. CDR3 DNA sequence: TGTGCGCTTGGTCGGGTCCAAGAGACCCAGTACTTC.

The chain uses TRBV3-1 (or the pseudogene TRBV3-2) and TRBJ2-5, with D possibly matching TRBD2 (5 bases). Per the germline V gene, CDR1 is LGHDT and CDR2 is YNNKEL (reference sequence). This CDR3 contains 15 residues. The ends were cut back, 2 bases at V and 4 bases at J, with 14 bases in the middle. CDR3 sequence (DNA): TGTGCCAGCAGCCAAATGGCTAGCTTCGGAGAGACCCAGTACTTC. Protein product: CASSQMASFGETQYF.

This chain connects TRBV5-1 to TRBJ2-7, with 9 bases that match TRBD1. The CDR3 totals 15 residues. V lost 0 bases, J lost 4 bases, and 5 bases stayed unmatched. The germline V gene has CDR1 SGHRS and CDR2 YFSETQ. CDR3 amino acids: CASSLGGTGSYEQYF. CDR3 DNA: TGCGCCAGCAGCTTGGGGGGGACAGGGTCGTACGAGCAGTACTTC.

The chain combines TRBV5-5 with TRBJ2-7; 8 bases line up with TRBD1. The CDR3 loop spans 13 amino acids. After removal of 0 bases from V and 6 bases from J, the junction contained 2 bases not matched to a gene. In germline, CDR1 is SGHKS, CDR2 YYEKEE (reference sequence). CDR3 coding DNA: TGTGCCAGCAGCTTGGGGGGGACAGGCGAGCAGTACTTC. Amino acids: CASSLGGTGEQYF.

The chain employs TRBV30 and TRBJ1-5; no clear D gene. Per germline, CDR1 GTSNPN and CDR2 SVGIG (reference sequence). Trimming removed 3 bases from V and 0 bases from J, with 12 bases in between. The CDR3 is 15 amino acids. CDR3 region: CAWSSERDSNQPQHF. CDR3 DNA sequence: TGTGCCTGGAGCTCAGAGAGGGATAGCAATCAGCCCCAGCATTTT.

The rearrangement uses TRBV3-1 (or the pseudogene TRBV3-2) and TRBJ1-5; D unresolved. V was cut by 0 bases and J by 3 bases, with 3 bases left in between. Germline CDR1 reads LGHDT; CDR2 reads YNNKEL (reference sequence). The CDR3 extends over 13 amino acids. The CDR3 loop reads CASSQDLNQPQHF. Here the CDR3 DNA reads TGTGCCAGCAGCCAAGACCTCAATCAGCCCCAGCATTTT.

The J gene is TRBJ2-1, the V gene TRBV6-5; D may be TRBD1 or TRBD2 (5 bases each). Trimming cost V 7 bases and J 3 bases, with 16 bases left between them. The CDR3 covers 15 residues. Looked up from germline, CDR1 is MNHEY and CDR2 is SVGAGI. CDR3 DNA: TGTGCCAGCATCCGGGACCCTCAAGGCTACAATGAGCAGTTCTTC. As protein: CASIRDPQGYNEQFF.

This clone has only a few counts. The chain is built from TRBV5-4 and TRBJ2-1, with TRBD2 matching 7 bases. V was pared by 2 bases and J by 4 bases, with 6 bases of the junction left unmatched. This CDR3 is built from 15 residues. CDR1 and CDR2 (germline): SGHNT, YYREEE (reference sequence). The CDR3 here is CASSLGGGKYNEQFF. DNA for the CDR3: TGTGCCAGCAGCTTAGGCGGGGGAAAGTACAATGAGCAGTTCTTC.

The CDR3 DNA is TGTGCCTGGAGCCCCGGGGGACCGGGTGGTCTGACCCAGTACTTC. This gives the protein CAWSPGGPGGLTQYF. V and J are TRBV30 and TRBJ2-5; possibly TRBD2 for D (6 bases). The CDR3 totals 15 residues. V was trimmed by 3 bases and J by 7 bases, leaving 21 bases between them. Germline CDR1 and CDR2: GTSNPN and SVGIG (reference sequence).

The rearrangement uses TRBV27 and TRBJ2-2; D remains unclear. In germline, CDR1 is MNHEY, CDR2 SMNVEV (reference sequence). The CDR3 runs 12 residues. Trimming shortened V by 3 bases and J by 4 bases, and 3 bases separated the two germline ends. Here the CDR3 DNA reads TGTGCCAGCAGTTTCTTCACCGGGGAGCTGTTTTTT. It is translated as CASSFFTGELFF.

This CDR3 is CASSIESGFSQPQHF. The DNA of the CDR3 is TGTGCCAGTAGTATAGAATCAGGGTTCTCTCAGCCCCAGCATTTT. The rearrangement uses TRBV19 and TRBJ1-5; tentative D call: TRBD1 (5 bases). CDR1 and CDR2 from the germline V gene are LNHDA and SQIVND (reference sequence). With 0 bases removed from V and 6 bases from J, the gap between germline ends came to 12 bases. This CDR3 comprises 15 residues.

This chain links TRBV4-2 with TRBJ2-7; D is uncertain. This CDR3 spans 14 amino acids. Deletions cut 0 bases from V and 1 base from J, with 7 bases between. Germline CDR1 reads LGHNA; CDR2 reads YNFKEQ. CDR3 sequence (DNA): TGTGCCAGCAGCCAAGAGGCGGATTCCTACGAGCAGTACTTC. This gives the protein CASSQEADSYEQYF.

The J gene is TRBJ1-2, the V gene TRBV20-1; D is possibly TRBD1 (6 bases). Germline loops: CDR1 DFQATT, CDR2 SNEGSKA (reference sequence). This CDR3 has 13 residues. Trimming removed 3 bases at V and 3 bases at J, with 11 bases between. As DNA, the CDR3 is TGCAGTGCTAGTCCGCCAGGGGACTATGGCTACACCTTC. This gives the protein CSASPPGDYGYTF.

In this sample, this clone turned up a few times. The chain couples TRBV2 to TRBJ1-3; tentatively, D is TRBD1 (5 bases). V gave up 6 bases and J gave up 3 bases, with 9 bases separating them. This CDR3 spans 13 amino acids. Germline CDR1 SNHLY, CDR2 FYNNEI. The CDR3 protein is CASRRDGGNTIYF. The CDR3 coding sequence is TGTGCCAGCAGGCGGGACGGTGGAAACACCATATATTTT.

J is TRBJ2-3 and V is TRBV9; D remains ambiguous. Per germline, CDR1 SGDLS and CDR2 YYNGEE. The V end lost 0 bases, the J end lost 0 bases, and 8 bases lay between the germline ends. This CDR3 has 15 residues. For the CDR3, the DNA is TGTGCCAGCAGCGTAGAGGCTTCTAGCACAGATACGCAGTATTTT. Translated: CASSVEASSTDTQYF.

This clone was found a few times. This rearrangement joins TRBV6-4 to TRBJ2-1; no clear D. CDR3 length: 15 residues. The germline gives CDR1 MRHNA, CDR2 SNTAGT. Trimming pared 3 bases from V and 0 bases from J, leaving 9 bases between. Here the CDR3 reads CASSEDPSSYNEQFF. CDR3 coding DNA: TGTGCCAGCAGTGAAGACCCAAGCTCCTACAATGAGCAGTTCTTC.

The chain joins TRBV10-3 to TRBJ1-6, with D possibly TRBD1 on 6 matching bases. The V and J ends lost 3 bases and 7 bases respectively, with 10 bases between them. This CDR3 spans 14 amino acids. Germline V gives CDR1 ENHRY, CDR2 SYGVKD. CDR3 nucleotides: TGTGCCATCAGTGAACAGGGAGGAAATTCACCCCTCCACTTT. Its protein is CAISEQGGNSPLHF.